This T cell receptor (beta chain) is from a study of vaccination and CD4 T cells after COVID-19. Study background: For a few convalescent patients, sampling occurred both at day 14 and at days 161 to 241 after vaccination.

The germline CDR1 and CDR2 sequences are SGHTA and FQGNSA. The CDR3 consists of 14 residues. The germline V and J ends were trimmed by 1 base and 5 bases, with 11 bases remaining between them. As to time point: late sampling 161 to 241 days after vaccination in three convalescent patients. TCRdb reprocessed the PCR reads with MiXCR, giving one entry per CDR3 protein. In the table there are 25,000 to 35,000 distinct CDR3 sequences, approximately 49% of which are singletons. This specimen was CD4+ T cells from blood, taken about 7 months after SARS-CoV-2 vaccination. The sequence was obtained from a human donor who had recovered from COVID-19. The chain uses TRBV7-2 and TRBJ2-5, with D perhaps being TRBD1 or TRBD2 (5 bases each). This chain's CDR3 is CASSLGWGMETQYF. The CDR3 DNA reads as TGTGCCAGCAGCTTAGGTTGGGGGATGGAGACCCAGTACTTC. The full variable domain, rest sourced from reference TRBV7-2 and TRBJ2-5, is GAGVSQSPSNKVTEKGKDVELRCDPISGHTALYWYRQSLGQGLEFLIYFQGNSAPDKSGLPSDRFSAERTGGSVSTLTIQRTQQEDSAVYLCASSLGWGMETQYFGPGTRLLVL.